The TCR beta chain under discussion was sequenced for a study of radiation and T cells in renal cell carcinoma. Libraries were prepared by immunoSEQ multiplex PCR; TCRdb keeps only in-frame clonotypes and omits some of them. The repertoire holds about 140,000 clones, around 78% seen once, with 20% to 25% in the top ten. Time point noted: baseline pretreatment blood. The treatment here: 15 Gy SBRT to primary tumor, nephrectomy 4 weeks later. CDR3 length equals 14 residues. With 3 bases clipped from V and 3 bases from J, the junction kept 4 bases outside the gene matches. In germline, CDR1 is SGHRS, CDR2 YFSETQ.

The sample consisted of blood, taken from a patient whose treatment included radiotherapy and nephrectomy. This chain links TRBV5-1 with TRBJ2-5, with TRBD1 matching 8 bases. The origin of this receptor is a woman aged 45-59 years with renal cell carcinoma. The CDR3 sequence: CASSSDRVEETQYF. The CDR3 nucleotides are TGCGCCAGCAGCTCGGACAGGGTCGAAGAGACCCAGTACTTC.